This entry is about one T cell receptor (beta chain). Its antigen is undetermined. This CDR3 spans 15 amino acids. V gave up 4 bases and J gave up 7 bases, with 20 bases separating them. Looked up from germline, CDR1 is SGDLS and CDR2 is YYNGEE. The PCR ran on 60 Vbeta and 13 Jbeta primers. The protocol was immunoSEQ multiplex PCR, while the TCRdb copy is restricted to in-frame clones and leaves out a portion. The table has roughly 200,000 clones, about 80% seen once. This sample was taken from a study of cytomegalovirus exposure and HLA in healthy donors. The study, taken as a whole, reports: In presence/absence analyses, roughly uniform sequencing depth across donors was assumed. Most subjects had HLA-A and HLA-B alleles reportedly predicted accurately by TCR beta sequences. Earlier analysis yielded a pattern in which most TCR beta V segments were productive about 87% or about 30% of the time.

Sequenced: PBMCs. V gene TRBV9 combines with J gene TRBJ2-5, with D maybe TRBD2 (8 bases). This TCR derives from a woman aged 45 to 65 in good health and CMV-seronegative. The CDR3 loop reads CASSPREGAGGTQYF. The CDR3 bases are TGTGCCAGCAGCCCCCGGGAGGGGGCGGGAGGGACCCAGTACTTC.